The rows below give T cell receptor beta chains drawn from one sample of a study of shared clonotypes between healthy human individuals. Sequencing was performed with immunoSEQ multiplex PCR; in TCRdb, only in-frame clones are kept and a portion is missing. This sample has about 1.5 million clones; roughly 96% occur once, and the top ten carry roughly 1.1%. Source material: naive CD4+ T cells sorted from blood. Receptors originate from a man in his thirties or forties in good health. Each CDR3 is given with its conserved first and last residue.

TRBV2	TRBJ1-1	CASSVQGLAFF
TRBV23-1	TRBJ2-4	CASSPRGAKSRNIQYF
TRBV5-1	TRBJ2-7	CASSPDPVSYEQYF
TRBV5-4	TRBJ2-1	CASSLVLPSGPTYNEQFF
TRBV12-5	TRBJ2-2	CASGSSTGTSVFGELFF
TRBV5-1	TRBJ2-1	CASSLGWGILGNEQFF
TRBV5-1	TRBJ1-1	CASSPGGTGKFEAFF
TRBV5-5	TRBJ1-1	CASSHDDEWPEAFF
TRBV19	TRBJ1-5	CASSKNSNQPQHF
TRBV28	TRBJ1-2	CASSDSRGGYGYTF